This T cell receptor beta chain was sequenced for a study of cytotoxic CD8 clonotypes in ibrutinib-treated CLL (dated by TCRdb to the early 2020s). The study in broad terms: In this cohort, around 14 patients were treatment-naive and about ten were relapsed/refractory, while under 18 had unmutated IGHV. Of the roughly 79 people in the trial, about two dozen had longitudinal samples available. Cryopreserved peripheral blood mononuclear cells were obtained before treatment, at response, and at either sustained remission or disease progression. Samples averaged approximately 260,000 productive templates and just under 95,000 productive rearrangements. Response samples were obtained after a median of roughly eleven months of treatment, with a range of roughly 6 to 40 months. Responses were partial in around 25 patients and complete in 2; after median about 68 months follow-up, roughly 14 stayed in remission and about twelve progressed. Beyond this particular receptor, the publication reports: Sustained-remission and progressing patients did not have matched sampling times, and lymph node repertoires were not examined. Public clonotypes were rare and either shrank or stayed stable during treatment, and the rise in clonality at ibrutinib response reflected expansion of private clonotypes. Clonality rose at ibrutinib response, remained stable during sustained remission, and dropped back toward baseline at progression. Baseline clonality exceeded that of age-matched healthy donors and correlated strongly with circulating CD8+ T-cell counts.

The goal of deep resolution MiSeq sequencing was a depth between 1 in 1 million and 1 in 200,000 T cells, and coverage averaged 10x per clonotype. The immunoSEQ hsTCRB Kit was used to generate the TCR beta libraries. On the study's bioinformatics: Data were analyzed with ImmunoSEQ Data Assistant and ImmunoSEQ Analyzer, with V, D and J genes assigned per IMGT definitions. Clonality, which ranges from 0 to 1, was calculated as one minus the normalized Shannon entropy of productive rearrangement frequencies. Only overrepresented clonotypes making up at least 0.05% of the repertoire of each patient were included in the public clonotype analysis. Repertoires from approximately 13 age-matched healthy donors in immuneACCESS were used as clonality controls. Here the immuneACCESS table is served through TCRdb, limited to in-frame sequences with V and J called. Missing clones are a known gap in these copies; in checked studies unresolved V genes cover under half, and the rest lacks a known reason. That table furnishes V, J and clone size, whereas the DNA furnished D and trimming. The sample data list over 70,000 clones, and approximately 86% of these were observed just once. Under 6.5% of the sample is in the top ten clones.

For TCR beta library preparation, 2 to 2.5 micrograms of genomic DNA were isolated from cryopreserved PBMCs. Longitudinal blood samples from CLL patients on ibrutinib monotherapy were analyzed using high-throughput TCR beta sequencing. The patients took part in an open-label, single-center phase 2 trial of ibrutinib monotherapy. This clone was detected once. Its antigen is currently not known. The input lacks base qualities; no much larger clone sits a single base away. The germline V gene sets CDR1 to SGHTA and CDR2 to FQGNSA. The CDR3 starts with the cysteine, ends with the phenylalanine, and has 16 residues. Of all the DNA, just the CDR3 is kept, 48 bases in frame from base 1. V is trimmed back by 5 bases and J by 8 bases, and the junction contains 15 bases that no gene match accounts for.

Sequenced material: PBMCs, taken before ibrutinib treatment. This sequence originates from a human donor with chronic lymphocytic leukemia. Here the chain combines TRBV7-2 and TRBJ1-5; 7 of the junction bases match TRBD1. The encoded CDR3 is CASSGSTGPGGEPQHF. The DNA sequence is TGTGCCAGCAGCGGATCGACAGGGCCGGGGGGCGAGCCCCAGCATTTT.